The 6 T cell receptor beta chains given below trace back to one sample, sequenced in a study of cytomegalovirus exposure and HLA in healthy donors. The PCR had 60 Vbeta and 13 Jbeta primers. Assay: immunoSEQ multiplex PCR; the TCRdb copy retains only in-frame clones and omits some. The sample shows roughly 150,000 clones, 73% of them seen only once. Material: PBMCs. The source of these receptors is a woman under 30 in good health and CMV-seropositive.

V is TRBV7-9 and J is TRBJ2-2; D is perhaps TRBD1 (6 bases). Germline V lookup: CDR1 SEHNR, CDR2 FQNEAQ (reference sequence). Trimming left V 7 bases short and J 5 bases short, with 17 bases between. CDR3 length equals 15 residues. CDR3 sequence (DNA): TGTGCCAGCAACCCCGGAGACAGGTCGACCGGGGAGCTGTTTTTT. Protein: CASNPGDRSTGELFF.

The chain uses TRBV5-1 and TRBJ1-1; 9 nucleotides agree with TRBD1. Unmatched junction bases numbered 6, after V lost 5 bases and J lost 1 base. CDR1 is SGHRS and CDR2 is YFSETQ in the germline V gene. The CDR3 has 15 residues. The DNA for the CDR3 is TGCGCCAGCAGTACGACAGGGGGTCCGAACACTGAAGCTTTCTTT. Encoded protein: CASSTTGGPNTEAFF.

There are a few counts of this clone. This chain joins TRBV28 and TRBJ2-3; 8 bases are a match to TRBD1. Trimming took 5 bases from V and 0 from J; bases not matched to a gene: 10. This CDR3 spans 17 amino acids. Germline CDR1 and CDR2: MDHEN and SYDVKM. The CDR3 coding sequence is TGTGCCAGCAGTCCATCAACGGACAGGGTTAGCACAGATACGCAGTATTTT. Translation gives CASSPSTDRVSTDTQYF.

The count of this clone is one. V and J are TRBV7-8 and TRBJ2-3, with 7 bases identical to TRBD2. CDR1 SGHVS and CDR2 FQNEAQ come from the germline V gene. The CDR3 covers 13 residues. Trimming cost V 4 bases and J 6 bases; bases outside gene matches: 4. The DNA for the CDR3 is TGTGCCAGCAGCTCTTCCGGGGGGGATACGCAGTATTTT. This translates into CASSSSGGDTQYF.

This chain joins TRBV28 and TRBJ2-3; 10 positions match TRBD2. Germline V gene sequence: CDR1 MDHEN, CDR2 SYDVKM. The V gene end was trimmed by 6 bases and the J gene end by 4 bases; junction bases not matched to a gene: 10. The CDR3 spans 16 residues. CDR3 coding DNA: TGTGCCAGCAGGGGACGGACTAGCGGAGGGTCAGATACGCAGTATTTT. Its protein is CASRGRTSGGSDTQYF. The full variable domain, in which reference TRBV28 and TRBJ2-3 provide the parts outside the CDR3, is DVKVTQSSRYLVKRTGEKVFLECVQDMDHENMFWYRQDPGLGLRLIYFSYDVKMKEKGDIPEGYSVSREKKERFSLILESASTNQTSMYLCASRGRTSGGSDTQYFGPGTRLTVL.

The chain is built from TRBV30 and TRBJ2-5; 7 nucleotides agree with TRBD2. CDR1 and CDR2 (germline): GTSNPN, SVGIG (reference sequence). The ends lost 2 bases at V and 4 bases at J; junction bases unmatched: 4. The CDR3 extends over 13 amino acids. CDR3 protein: CAWSSVAGETQYF. CDR3 DNA: TGTGCCTGGAGTTCAGTAGCGGGAGAGACCCAGTACTTC.